The clone carrying this T cell receptor (beta chain) was seen a handful of times. Antigen specificity is unknown. The data are from a study of cytomegalovirus exposure and HLA in healthy donors. Findings and caveats of the study: Later, an analysis found that common viral pathogens appeared to be linked with several of the most significant clusters.

The PCR used 60 Vbeta and 13 Jbeta primers. Some clones are missing from TCRdb's copy, which holds only in-frame ones; the method was immunoSEQ multiplex PCR. Seen here are 150,000 to 200,000 clones, 78% observed once, and the top ten hold 6%. CDR1 is SGHNT and CDR2 is YYREEE in the germline V gene (reference sequence). Trimming removed 2 bases from V and 8 bases from J, with 14 bases in between. CDR3 length equals 14 residues. The sequence came from a woman in her 30s in good health and CMV-seropositive. The chain uses TRBV5-4 and TRBJ2-1, with a tentative D call TRBD2 (5 bases). The source material was PBMCs. The CDR3 region is CASSLRRDKYEQFF. CDR3 bases: TGTGCCAGCAGCTTACGCCGGGATAAGTATGAGCAGTTCTTC.